The clone carrying this T cell receptor beta chain was found once. Its target is unknown. Because the CDR3's place on the DNA is in doubt, the DNA is left out and the CDR3 is given as listed by TCRdb. RNA transcripts provided the source from which TCR beta CDR3 regions were amplified. HTBI primers were used for first-round RT-PCR of the TCR CDR3. Each CDR3 protein gets one entry after TCRdb re-called the multiplex PCR reads with MiXCR. The sample lists approximately 95,000 distinct CDR3 sequences, roughly 40% occurring once. Germline V CDR1 and CDR2: SGHAT, FQDESV (reference sequence). The CDR3 is 21 residues long, counting both termini. The data belong to a study of T cells in Graves' hyperthyroidism and ophthalmopathy. The study, taken as a whole, reports: Most thyroid clonotypes expanded above 0.001 were also detected in blood.

The TCR comes from a woman in her 30s with Graves' hyperthyroidism. This rearrangement joins TRBV11-1 to TRBJ2-2; the table's TRBD2 call for D was not verified on the DNA. Sequenced: peripheral blood or thyroid tissue (not recorded which). This chain's CDR3 is CASSFYICSARPSGNTGELFF.